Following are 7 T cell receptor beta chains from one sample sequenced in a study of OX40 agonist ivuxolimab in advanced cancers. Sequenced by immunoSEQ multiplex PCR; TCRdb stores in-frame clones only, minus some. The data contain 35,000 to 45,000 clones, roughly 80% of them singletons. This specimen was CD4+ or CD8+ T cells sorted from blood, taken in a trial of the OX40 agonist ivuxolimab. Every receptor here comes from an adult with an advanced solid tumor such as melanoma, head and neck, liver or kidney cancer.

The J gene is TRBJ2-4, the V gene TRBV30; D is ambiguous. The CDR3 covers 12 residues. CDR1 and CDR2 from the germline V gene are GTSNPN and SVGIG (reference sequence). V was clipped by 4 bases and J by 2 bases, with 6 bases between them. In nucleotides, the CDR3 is TGTGCCTGGAAGATCCCCAAAAACATTCAGTACTTC. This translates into CAWKIPKNIQYF.

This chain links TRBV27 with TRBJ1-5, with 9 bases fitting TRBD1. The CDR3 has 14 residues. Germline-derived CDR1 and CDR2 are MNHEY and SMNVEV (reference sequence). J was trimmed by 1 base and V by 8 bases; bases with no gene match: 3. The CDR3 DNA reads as TGTGCCAGCGGAGACAGGGGGAGCAATCAGCCCCAGCATTTT. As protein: CASGDRGSNQPQHF.

The CDR3 region has the DNA TGTGCCAGCAGCCAAGATCTAGGATATGCAGGGCAAGAGACCCAGTACTTC. This sequence encodes CASSQDLGYAGQETQYF. The gene calls are TRBV14 and TRBJ2-5; TRBD1 is a possible D gene (5 bases). In germline, CDR1 is SGHDN, CDR2 FVKESK. The CDR3 has 17 residues. V lost 0 bases and J lost 2, with 16 bases in between.

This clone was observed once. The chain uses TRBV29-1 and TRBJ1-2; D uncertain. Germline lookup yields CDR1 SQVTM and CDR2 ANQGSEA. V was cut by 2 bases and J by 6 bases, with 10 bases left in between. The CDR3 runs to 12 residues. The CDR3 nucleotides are TGCAGCGTTGAATGGACGGACGATGGCTACACCTTC. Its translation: CSVEWTDDGYTF.

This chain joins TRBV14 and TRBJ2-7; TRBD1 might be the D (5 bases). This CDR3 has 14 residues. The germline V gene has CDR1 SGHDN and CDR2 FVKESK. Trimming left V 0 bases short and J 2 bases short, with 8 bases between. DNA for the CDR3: TGTGCCAGCAGCCAAGAAGACAGAACCTACGAGCAGTACTTC. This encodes CASSQEDRTYEQYF.

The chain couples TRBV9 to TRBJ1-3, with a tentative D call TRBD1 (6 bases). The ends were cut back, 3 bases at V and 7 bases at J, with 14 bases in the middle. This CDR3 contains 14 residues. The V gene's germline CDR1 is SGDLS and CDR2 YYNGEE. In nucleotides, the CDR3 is TGTGCCAGCAGCGCCCCTACAGGGCAGAACACCATATATTTT. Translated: CASSAPTGQNTIYF.

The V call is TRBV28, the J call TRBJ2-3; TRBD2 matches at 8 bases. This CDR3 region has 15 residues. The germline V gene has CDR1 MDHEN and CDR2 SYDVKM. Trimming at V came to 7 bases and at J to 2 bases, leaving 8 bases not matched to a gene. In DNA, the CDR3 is TGTGCCAGCACTGAACTAGCGGACCACACAGATACGCAGTATTTT. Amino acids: CASTELADHTDTQYF.